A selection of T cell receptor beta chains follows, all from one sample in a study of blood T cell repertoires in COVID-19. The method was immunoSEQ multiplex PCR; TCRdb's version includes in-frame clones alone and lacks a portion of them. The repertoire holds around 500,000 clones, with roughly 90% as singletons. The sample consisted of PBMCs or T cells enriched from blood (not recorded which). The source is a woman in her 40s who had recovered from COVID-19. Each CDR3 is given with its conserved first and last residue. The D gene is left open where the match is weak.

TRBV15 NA CATSRGGLEAFF
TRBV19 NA CASSDRPTGSSYEQYF
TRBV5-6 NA CASSLAGNYGYTF
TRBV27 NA CASSAGGATNEKLFF
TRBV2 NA CASIVGASVNTGELFF
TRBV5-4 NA CASSSDSTSGNTIYF
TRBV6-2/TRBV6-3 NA CASSSRRGNQPQHF
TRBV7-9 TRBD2 CASSFGLGSSGRNEQFF
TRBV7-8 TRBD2 CASSFGLAPEQFF
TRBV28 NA CASSSRGRRPYEAFF
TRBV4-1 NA CASSQDMGGRASYGYTF
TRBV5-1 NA CASSLDRIYTEAFF
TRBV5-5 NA CASSRQGGGRDYGYTF
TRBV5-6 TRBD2 CASHSGSSYNEQFF
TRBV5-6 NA CASSLGASGEQYF
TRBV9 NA CASSVEVRDTQYF
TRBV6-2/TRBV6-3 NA CASGQPYSYTEAFF